This TCR beta chain was sequenced in a study of blood T cell repertoires in COVID-19 (dated by TCRdb to 2020 to 2022). In the study overall: Samples covering the acute and convalescent phases of COVID-19 were provided by collaborators in the United States, Italy and Spain. The prospective study material was composed of cDNA or gDNA derived from T cells, B-cell-depleted T cells, or PBMCs. Deeply sampled blood TCRbeta repertoires from subjects exposed to, actively infected with, or recovered from COVID-19 were included in the dataset. The repertoires were released in a freely available public database meant as a resource for research on the immune response to SARS-CoV-2. The samples were drawn from two sources: the first 160 participants of the ongoing ImmuneRACE study, and approximately 1,300 subjects contributed by 6 global collaborators. Nearly every sample came with metadata listing a de-identified subject ID, COVID-19 status, age in years and sex. Where available, HLA class I and class II types were obtained from metadata supplied by the sample provider rather than from assay-based typing.

Details on this clone: The target of this receptor is not known. No base quality information exists; no much larger clone differs at one position.

Per the germline V gene (reference sequence), GTSNPN is the CDR1 and SVGIG is the CDR2. The CDR3 sequence holds 15 residues, the cysteine and phenylalanine included. The sequence is cut down to CDR3 DNA, 45 bases in frame from base 1. From V the trimming removes 0 bases and from J it removes 6 bases, while the gene matches leave 6 bases of the junction unaccounted for. What the study reported, not specific to this receptor: The amount of clinical and demographic metadata varied by source and participant and was provided uncurated.

The collaborating institutions used their own protocols to collect whole blood in K2EDTA tubes. For TCRbeta analysis, collaborators shipped samples as frozen whole blood, isolated PBMCs, or DNA extracted from either of those sample types. TCRbeta CDR3 regions were amplified from genomic DNA using the immunoSEQ Assay, a bias-controlled multiplex PCR. The study's own analysis went as follows. The number of nucleated cells in each sample was estimated by amplification of reference gene primers within the assay. To quantify the absolute abundance of each unique TCRbeta CDR3 rearrangement, sequence reads were collapsed and filtered. For each sample, productive Simpson clonality was calculated as the square root of Simpson's diversity index over productive rearrangements. TCRdb stores this immuneACCESS table with in-frame sequences only. Part of the clones is absent; in the studies checked, under half of the shortfall reflects unresolved V genes, and no reason is known for the rest. V, J and clone size were drawn from that table, and D and trimming were deduced from the DNA. This sample has more than 50,000 clones in its table, and around 83% of those were observed once. Clones ranked in the top ten supply roughly 2% of the sample.

The sequenced material came from peripheral blood. The chain is encoded by TRBV30 joined to TRBJ1-5; 9 bases in between match TRBD1. This TCR derives from a woman aged 55-69 years with acute or convalescent COVID-19. The DNA reads as follows: TGTGCCTGGAGTGTCGGGGACAGGGACGGTCAGCCCCAGCATTTT. Its amino acids are CAWSVGDRDGQPQHF.